This paragraph covers one TCR beta chain sequence. Its antigen remains unidentified. These data originate in a study of T cells expressing NK-cell markers. As for the study in general: Researchers got TCR beta repertoires out of sorted CD3+CD56+NKG2C+, CD3+CD56+NKG2C- and CD3+CD56-NKG2C+ T cells.

Generation of TCR beta cDNA was performed by 5'RACE template switching incorporating UMIs. TCRdb reprocessed the 5' RACE reads and reports one entry per CDR3 protein, with no DNA. This repertoire comprises approximately 150,000 distinct CDR3 sequences; its ten largest clones make up 15% to 20%. The CDR3 totals 16 residues. CDR1 MGHRA and CDR2 YSYEKL come from the germline V gene. Study-wide results and caveats: Dominance of the CD3+CD56-NKG2C+ fraction by these clonotypes also held in a few donors. Among CD8+ T cells from roughly six donors, dominant NKG2C+ clonotypes accounted for about 1.0-7.0%.

The sample consisted of blood T cells: a sorted CD56 or NKG2C T cell subset, CD4+ or CD8+ T cells, or bulk PBMC T cells (not recorded which). This clonotype was sampled from a woman between 18 and 70 years old in good health. The chain carries TRBV4-1 and TRBJ1-5; no DNA is available, so the TRBD1 call from TCRdb remains unchecked. CDR3 loop: CASSQVGQGARQPQHF.